The 9 T cell receptor beta chains presented below share a single source sample, sequenced in a study of blood T cells in healthy people across ages. The second PCR ran roughly 6 to 11 cycles with a sample-barcoded 5' primer and J-beta primers. TCRdb reprocessed the 5' RACE reads via MiXCR and lists one record per CDR3 protein. Of about 930,000 distinct CDR3 sequences listed, 29% are singletons. The sample was also linked to a second study, of T cells of mothers and their children.

The source material was blood. These receptors were taken from a middle-aged woman in good health.

This clonotype was picked up a small number of times. V and J are TRBV5-1 and TRBJ1-1; D gene uncertain. V gave up 7 bases and J gave up 1 base, with 14 bases separating them. Germline lookup yields CDR1 SGHRS and CDR2 YFSETQ. The length of the CDR3 is 14 residues. CDR3 DNA: TGCGCCAGCGAGGGAGTCGGAGGGAACACTGAAGCTTTCTTT. The encoded protein is CASEGVGGNTEAFF. Full variable domain (remainder filled in from reference TRBV5-1 and TRBJ1-1): KAGVTQTPRYLIKTRGQQVTLSCSPISGHRSVSWYQQTPGQGLQFLFEYFSETQRNKGNFPGRFSGRQFSNSRSEMNVSTLELGDSALYLCASEGVGGNTEAFFGQGTRLTVV.

This clonotype was recorded at least ten times. V gene TRBV20-1 combines with J gene TRBJ2-7; 10 bases align to TRBD1. Germline loops: CDR1 DFQATT, CDR2 SNEGSKA (reference sequence). Trimming at V came to 1 base and at J to 5 bases, leaving 17 bases not matched to a gene. The CDR3 totals 18 residues. CDR3 region: CSARAPPFEDRGIHEQYF. The CDR3 nucleotides read TGCAGTGCTAGAGCCCCACCATTCGAGGACAGGGGGATCCACGAGCAGTACTTC.

The V call is TRBV4-3, the J call TRBJ2-3, with D possibly TRBD2 on 6 matching bases. Germline V gene lookup returns CDR1 LGHNA and CDR2 YSLEER. The V end was cut by 5 bases, the J end by 4 bases, with 16 bases between. The CDR3 is 15 amino acids. DNA of the CDR3: TGCGCCAGCAGCAGCCGGGAGACGTCGGCAGATACGCAGTATTTT. Translating gives CASSSRETSADTQYF.

The chain links TRBV5-1 to TRBJ2-3; D remains unclear. CDR3 size: 14 residues. The germline V gene encodes CDR1 SGHRS and CDR2 YFSETQ. V was cut by 0 bases and J by 5 bases, with 10 bases left in between. The CDR3 DNA sequence: TGCGCCAGCAGCTTGGCATCCTCGAGAGATACGCAGTATTTT. Translation gives CASSLASSRDTQYF. The whole variable domain, filled in from reference TRBV5-1 and TRBJ2-3, reads KAGVTQTPRYLIKTRGQQVTLSCSPISGHRSVSWYQQTPGQGLQFLFEYFSETQRNKGNFPGRFSGRQFSNSRSEMNVSTLELGDSALYLCASSLASSRDTQYFGPGTRLTVL.

The sample holds a few counts of this clonotype. The chain uses TRBV27 and TRBJ1-2; 7 nucleotides line up with TRBD1. The CDR3 runs 17 residues. V was pared by 0 bases and J by 3 bases, with 10 bases of the junction left unmatched. Germline V gene lookup returns CDR1 MNHEY and CDR2 SMNVEV (reference sequence). CDR3 nucleotide sequence: TGTGCCAGCAGTTTATCGCTTGAGAACAGGGGTTACTATGGCTACACCTTC. This encodes CASSLSLENRGYYGYTF.

The chain links TRBV4-3 to TRBJ1-1; D is perhaps TRBD1 (5 bases). The CDR3 contains 16 residues. The V end was cut by 0 bases, the J end by 3 bases, with 14 bases between. Germline assignment: CDR1 LGHNA and CDR2 YSLEER. The CDR3 loop is CASSQDLQGWYTEAFF. As DNA, the CDR3 is TGCGCCAGCAGCCAAGATCTCCAGGGATGGTACACTGAAGCTTTCTTT.

A remark on this clonotype: At one boundary the junction diverges from the germline segment, which might be a read error. The chain uses TRBV5-5 and TRBJ1-4; unclear D gene. Looked up from germline, CDR1 is SGHKS and CDR2 is YYEKEE (reference sequence). CDR3 size: 14 residues. The CDR3 loop reads CASSPGGGFEKLFF. CDR3 bases: TGCGCCAGCAGCCCAGGCGGAGGTTTTGAAAAACTGTTTTTT.

Here the CDR3 DNA reads TGCAGTGCCCCATATGCGGCCACAGATACGCAGTATTTT. This codes for CSAPYAATDTQYF. The chain has TRBV20-1 and TRBJ2-3; D remains unclear. This CDR3 comprises 13 residues. Trimming pared 6 bases from V and 2 bases from J, leaving 12 bases between. Germline V gene data show CDR1 as DFQATT and CDR2 as SNEGSKA (reference sequence).

The table lists this clonotype with a count of one. J is TRBJ2-7 and V is TRBV7-2, with D perhaps TRBD1 or TRBD2 (5 bases each). Trimming left V 5 bases short and J 1 base short, with 15 bases between. The length of the CDR3 is 15 residues. The germline CDR1 and CDR2 sequences are SGHTA and FQGNSA. The CDR3: CASSLTGTNSYEQYF. In DNA form, the CDR3 reads TGTGCCAGCAGCCTTACCGGGACCAATTCCTACGAGCAGTACTTC.